The source of this TCR beta chain is a study of T cells in localized non-small cell lung cancer. V shed 7 bases, J shed 5 bases, and the junction held 8 bases outside the gene matches. The germline gives CDR1 LNHDA, CDR2 SQIVND (reference sequence). This CDR3 comprises 14 residues. Profiled with immunoSEQ multiplex PCR; TCRdb holds only in-frame clones, not every one. The sample yields 2,000 or so clones, roughly 32% seen once. This chain connects TRBV19 to TRBJ2-7, with 10 bases matching TRBD1. This sequence originates from a male donor at least 60 years old with stage I squamous cell lung carcinoma. The sequences come from normal lung tissue next to the tumor, collected before any cancer treatment. As DNA, the CDR3 is TGTGCCAGTACTACGGGACAGGGGAGCAACGAGCAGTACTTC. Translated: CASTTGQGSNEQYF.